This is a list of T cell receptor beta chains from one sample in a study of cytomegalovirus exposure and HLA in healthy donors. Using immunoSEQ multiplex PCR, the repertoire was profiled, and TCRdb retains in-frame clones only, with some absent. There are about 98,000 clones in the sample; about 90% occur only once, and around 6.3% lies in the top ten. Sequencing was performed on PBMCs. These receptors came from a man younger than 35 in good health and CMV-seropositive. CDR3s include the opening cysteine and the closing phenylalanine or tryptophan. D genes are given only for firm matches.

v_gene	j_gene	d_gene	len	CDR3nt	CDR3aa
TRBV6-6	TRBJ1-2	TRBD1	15	TGTGCCAGCAGTGCCACAGGGGGCGAGTTCTATGGCTACACCTTC	CASSATGGEFYGYTF
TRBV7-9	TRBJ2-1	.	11	TGTGCCAGGGAGGGCGAGAATGAGCAGTTCTTC	CAREGENEQFF
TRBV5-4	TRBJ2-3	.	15	TGTGCCAGCAGCTTGGATCCAGGGGGCACAGATACGCAGTATTTT	CASSLDPGGTDTQYF
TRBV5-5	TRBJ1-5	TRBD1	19	TGTGCCAGCAGCTTGGTGAGGGGGACAGGGGAACTTTACAATCAGCCCCAGCATTTT	CASSLVRGTGELYNQPQHF
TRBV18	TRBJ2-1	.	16	TGTGCCAGCGCACCCGGGGGGCTAGAGGTCTACAATGAGCAGTTCTTC	CASAPGGLEVYNEQFF
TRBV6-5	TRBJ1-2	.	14	TGTGCCAGCAGTTACTCCACAGGCGACTATGGCTACACCTTC	CASSYSTGDYGYTF
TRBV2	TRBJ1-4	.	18	TGTGCCAGCAGTGATTTTGGTAAGGGGAGGAAGATTAATGAAAAACTGTTTTTT	CASSDFGKGRKINEKLFF
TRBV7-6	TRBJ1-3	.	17	TGTGCCAGCAGCTTATACCAGACAGGCAGCTCTGGAAACACCATATATTTT	CASSLYQTGSSGNTIYF
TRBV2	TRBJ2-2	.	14	TGTGCCAGCGACGCTGGACAGTACACCGGGGAGCTGTTTTTT	CASDAGQYTGELFF
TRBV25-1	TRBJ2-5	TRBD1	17	TGTGCCAGCAGTGAATTAGGGACAGGGTATGGAGAAGAGACCCAGTACTTC	CASSELGTGYGEETQYF
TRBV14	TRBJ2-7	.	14	TGTGCCAGCAGCCACATACCCCGGGGGGCCGAGCAGTACTTC	CASSHIPRGAEQYF
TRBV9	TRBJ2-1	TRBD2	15	TGTGCCAGCAGCGACGGGACTAGTATCGGGAATGAGCAGTTCTTC	CASSDGTSIGNEQFF
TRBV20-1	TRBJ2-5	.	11	TGCAGTGCTATTTTAGGAGGGACCCAGTACTTC	CSAILGGTQYF